This T cell receptor (beta chain) was sequenced in a study of OX40 agonist ivuxolimab in advanced cancers. Looking at the study overall: Three patients showed partial responses: one hepatocellular carcinoma and two cutaneous melanoma cases.

TCRdb's copy holds only in-frame clones and misses some; the assay was immunoSEQ multiplex PCR. The sample holds about 33,000 clones, roughly 71% seen once. On this clone itself: Its antigen is still unknown.

General observations from the study: Dose levels from 0.1 to 3.0 mg/kg saw CD4+ and CD8+ blood T cells expand clonally by week 6.

The CDR3 spans 15 residues. Germline lookup yields CDR1 SQVTM and CDR2 ANQGSEA. The V end was cut by 5 bases, the J end by 6 bases, with 22 bases between. This TCR was recovered from an adult with an advanced solid tumor such as melanoma, head and neck, liver or kidney cancer. The material sequenced was CD4+ or CD8+ T cells sorted from blood, taken in a trial of the OX40 agonist ivuxolimab. V and J are TRBV29-1 and TRBJ1-2; D possibly corresponds to TRBD1 (5 bases). Here the CDR3 DNA reads TGCAGCGTTCCCACCACCGGGCGGGGGATCAATGGCTACACCTTC. Its translation is CSVPTTGRGINGYTF. Full variable domain (remainder filled in from reference TRBV29-1 and TRBJ1-2): SAVISQKPSRDICQRGTSLTIQCQVDSQVTMMFWYRQQPGQSLTLIATANQGSEATYESGFVIDKFPISRPNLTFSTLTVSNMSPEDSSIYLCSVPTTGRGINGYTFGSGTRLTVV.